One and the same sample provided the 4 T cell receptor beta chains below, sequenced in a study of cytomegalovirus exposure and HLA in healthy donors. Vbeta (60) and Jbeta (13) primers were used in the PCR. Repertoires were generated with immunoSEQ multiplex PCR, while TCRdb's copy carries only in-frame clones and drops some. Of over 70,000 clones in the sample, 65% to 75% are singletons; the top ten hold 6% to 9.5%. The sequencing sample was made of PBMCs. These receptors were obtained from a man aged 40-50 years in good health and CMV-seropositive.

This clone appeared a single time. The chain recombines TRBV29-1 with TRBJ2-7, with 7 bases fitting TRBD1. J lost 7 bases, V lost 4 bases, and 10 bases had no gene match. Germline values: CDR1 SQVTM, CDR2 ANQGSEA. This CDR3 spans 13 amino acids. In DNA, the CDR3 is TGCAGCGTTGCCCGACAGGGATTGTGGGAGCAGTACTTC. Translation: CSVARQGLWEQYF.

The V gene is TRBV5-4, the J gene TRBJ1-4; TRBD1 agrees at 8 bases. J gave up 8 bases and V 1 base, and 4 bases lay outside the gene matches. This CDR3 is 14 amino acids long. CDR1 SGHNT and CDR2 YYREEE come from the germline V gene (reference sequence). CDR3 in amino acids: CASSLQGAGEKLFF. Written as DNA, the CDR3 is TGTGCCAGCAGCTTGCAGGGGGCTGGGGAAAAACTGTTTTTT.

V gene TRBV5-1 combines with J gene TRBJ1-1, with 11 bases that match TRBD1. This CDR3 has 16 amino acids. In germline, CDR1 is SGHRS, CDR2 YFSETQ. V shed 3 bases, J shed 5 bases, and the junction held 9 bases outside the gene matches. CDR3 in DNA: TGCGCCAGCAGCTCCGGACAGGGGGCGGAAGGGACTGAAGCTTTCTTT. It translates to CASSSGQGAEGTEAFF.

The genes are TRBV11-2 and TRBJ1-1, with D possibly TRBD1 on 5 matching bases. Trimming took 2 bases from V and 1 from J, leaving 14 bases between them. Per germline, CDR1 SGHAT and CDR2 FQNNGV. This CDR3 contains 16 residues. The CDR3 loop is CASSLIWGGKNTEAFF. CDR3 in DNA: TGTGCCAGCAGCTTAATATGGGGCGGGAAGAACACTGAAGCTTTCTTT.